Below are 12 T cell receptor beta chains sequenced from a single sample in a study of shared clonotypes between healthy human individuals. Clones were sequenced by immunoSEQ multiplex PCR, and TCRdb holds only the in-frame ones, with some missing. Of millions of clones listed, approximately 94% are singletons. Sequenced input: naive CD4+ T cells sorted from blood. Subset noted: CD45RA+ positively selected. These receptors all come from a young man in good health.

Comment on this clone: The same CDR3 is also encoded by other DNA sequences in this sample. The genes are TRBV5-1 and TRBJ2-1; D is ambiguous. The ends were cut back, 2 bases at V and 5 bases at J, with 5 bases in the middle. This CDR3 region has 12 residues. Germline V gene sequence: CDR1 SGHRS, CDR2 YFSETQ. The CDR3 here is CASSLADNEQFF. CDR3 DNA sequence: TGCGCCAGCAGCTTAGCCGACAATGAGCAGTTCTTC.

This chain links TRBV7-3 with TRBJ2-5; D uncertain. Germline V gene sequence: CDR1 SGHTA, CDR2 FQGTGA. CDR3 length: 15 amino acids. V lost 6 bases and J 0 bases, leaving 14 bases between the germline ends. Written as DNA, the CDR3 is TGTGCCAGCAGTCAATCTTCCGGTTACCAAGAGACCCAGTACTTC. This gives the protein CASSQSSGYQETQYF.

The V gene is TRBV27, the J gene TRBJ1-5; D is ambiguous. The V end was cut by 2 bases, the J end by 9 bases, with 14 bases between. This CDR3 has 14 residues. Germline CDR1 is MNHEY and CDR2 is SMNVEV (reference sequence). CDR3 sequence reads: CASSLGLSNMPQHF. Written as DNA, the CDR3 is TGTGCCAGCAGTTTAGGCCTTTCTAACATGCCCCAGCATTTT.

The chain uses TRBV7-9 and TRBJ2-7; possibly TRBD1 or TRBD2 for D (5 bases each). Germline V lookup: CDR1 SEHNR, CDR2 FQNEAQ (reference sequence). The CDR3 extends over 17 amino acids. Trimming pared 5 bases from V and 0 bases from J, leaving 20 bases between. The CDR3 region is CASSIHTGGSISYEQYF. The CDR3 nucleotides read TGTGCCAGCAGCATCCACACAGGCGGGTCCATCTCCTACGAGCAGTACTTC.

In nucleotides, the CDR3 is TGCGCCAGCAGCCGCCCCGGGACAGAAACAGATACGCAGTATTTT. Protein: CASSRPGTETDTQYF. The chain recombines TRBV5-1 with TRBJ2-3; TRBD1 matches 7 bases. The V segment lost 4 bases and the J segment 3 bases; nucleotides outside the gene matches: 8. The germline V gene has CDR1 SGHRS and CDR2 YFSETQ. The CDR3 spans 15 residues.

The genes are TRBV9 and TRBJ2-1; unclear D gene. Between the trimmed V and J ends, which lost 0 bases and 10 bases, there was a span of 11 bases. Germline V lookup: CDR1 SGDLS, CDR2 YYNGEE. The CDR3 is 13 amino acids. CDR3 sequence: CASSVGGDREQFF. The CDR3 nucleotides are TGTGCCAGCAGCGTAGGTGGAGACCGAGAGCAGTTCTTC.

On this clone itself: The sample has other DNA sequences that encode this CDR3 too. The J gene is TRBJ2-5, the V gene TRBV18; D possibly corresponds to TRBD2 (6 bases). The CDR3 covers 14 residues. Trimming stripped 2 bases from V and 3 bases from J, with 10 bases between. In germline, CDR1 is KGHSH, CDR2 LQKENI. The CDR3 DNA is TGTGCCAGCTCACCAACGTCGGGGGAAGAGACCCAGTACTTC. Translation: CASSPTSGEETQYF.

Turning to this clone: Different DNA sequences within this sample yield the same CDR3. The V gene is TRBV18, the J gene TRBJ1-2, with unresolved D. The CDR3 consists of 13 residues. Trimming removed 3 bases at V and 2 bases at J, with 7 bases between. Germline assignment: CDR1 KGHSH and CDR2 LQKENI. The DNA of the CDR3 is TGTGCCAGCTCACCGGAACAAAACTATGGCTACACCTTC. Amino acids: CASSPEQNYGYTF.

The V gene is TRBV30, the J gene TRBJ2-5; no firm D call. This CDR3 has 13 residues. V lost 1 base to trimming and J lost 0 bases, with 6 bases between them. CDR1 and CDR2 (germline): GTSNPN, SVGIG (reference sequence). This chain's CDR3 is CAWSEGNQETQYF. DNA of the CDR3: TGTGCCTGGAGTGAGGGCAACCAAGAGACCCAGTACTTC.

V usage is TRBV19 and J usage is TRBJ2-4; weak D call: TRBD2 (5 bases). Germline assignment: CDR1 LNHDA and CDR2 SQIVND (reference sequence). The CDR3 extends over 14 amino acids. Trimming took 3 bases from V and 6 from J, leaving 12 bases between them. The CDR3 spells CASSIRDRGNIQYF. The CDR3, as DNA: TGTGCCAGTAGTATCCGGGATCGGGGAAACATTCAGTACTTC.

This sequence joins TRBV18 and TRBJ2-3; 8 bases fit TRBD2. Germline V gene sequence: CDR1 KGHSH, CDR2 LQKENI. The junction had 5 bases not matched to a gene; V was cut back by 3 bases and J by 3 bases. The CDR3 consists of 15 residues. This CDR3 is CASSPSTSGTDTQYF. DNA of the CDR3: TGTGCCAGCTCACCGTCCACTAGCGGTACAGATACGCAGTATTTT.

This chain joins TRBV28 and TRBJ1-1; 7 positions agree with TRBD1. V was pared by 5 bases and J by 5 bases, with 8 bases of the junction left unmatched. The CDR3 is made up of 14 amino acids. Germline-derived CDR1 and CDR2 are MDHEN and SYDVKM. As DNA, the CDR3 is TGTGCCAGCAGTACTCCGACAGGGAGGACTGAAGCTTTCTTT. Translating gives CASSTPTGRTEAFF.